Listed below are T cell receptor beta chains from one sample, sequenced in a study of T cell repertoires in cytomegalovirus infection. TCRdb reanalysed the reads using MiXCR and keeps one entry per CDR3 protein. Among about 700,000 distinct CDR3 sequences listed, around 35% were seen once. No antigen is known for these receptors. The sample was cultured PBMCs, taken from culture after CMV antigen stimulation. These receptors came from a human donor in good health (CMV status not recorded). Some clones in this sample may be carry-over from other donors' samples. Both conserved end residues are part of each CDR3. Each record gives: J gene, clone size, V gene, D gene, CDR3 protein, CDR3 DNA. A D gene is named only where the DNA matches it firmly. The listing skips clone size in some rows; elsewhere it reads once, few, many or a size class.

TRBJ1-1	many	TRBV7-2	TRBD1	CASSLGDRVATEAFF	TGTGCCAGCAGCTTAGGGGACAGGGTGGCCACTGAAGCTTTCTTT
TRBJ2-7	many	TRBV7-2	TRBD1	CASSLDGTGRYEQYF	TGTGCCAGCAGCTTAGACGGGACAGGGAGGTACGAGCAGTACTTC
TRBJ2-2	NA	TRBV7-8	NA	CASSLSLIDRHTGELFF	TGTGCCAGCAGCTTATCGCTGATAGACAGACATACCGGGGAGCTGTTTTTT
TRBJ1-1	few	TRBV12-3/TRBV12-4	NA	CASSPGEDAEAFF	TGTGCCAGCAGCCCCGGGGAGGACGCTGAAGCTTTCTTT
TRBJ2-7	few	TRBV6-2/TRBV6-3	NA	CASSPQGRPTLYEQYF	TGTGCCAGCAGTCCACAGGGCCGACCAACACTCTACGAGCAGTACTTC
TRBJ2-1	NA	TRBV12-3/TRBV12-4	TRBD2	CASSQRLASPYNEQFF	TGTGCCAGCAGCCAAAGACTAGCGTCCCCCTACAATGAGCAGTTCTTC
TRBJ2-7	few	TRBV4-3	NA	CASSQGLRGFDEQYF	TGCGCCAGCAGCCAAGGTCTTAGGGGATTTGACGAGCAGTACTTC
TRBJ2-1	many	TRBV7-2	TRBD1	CASSRDRAFYNEQFF	TGTGCCAGCAGCCGCGACAGGGCCTTTTACAATGAGCAGTTCTTC
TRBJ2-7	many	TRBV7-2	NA	CASSIRDSHSYEQYF	TGTGCCAGCAGCATTCGGGACTCACACTCATACGAGCAGTACTTC
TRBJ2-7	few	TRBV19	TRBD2	CASSSGSLDEQYF	TGTGCCAGTAGTAGCGGGAGTCTCGACGAGCAGTACTTC
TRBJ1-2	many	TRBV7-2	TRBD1	CASSPGQGPYTF	TGTGCCAGCAGCCCAGGACAGGGGCCCTACACCTTC
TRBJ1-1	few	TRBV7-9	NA	CASSQVLGAGTEAFF	TGTGCCAGCAGCCAAGTTTTGGGCGCGGGGACTGAAGCTTTCTTT
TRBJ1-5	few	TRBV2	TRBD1	CASSDRGRQPQHF	TGTGCCAGTTCGGACAGGGGGAGACAGCCCCAGCATTTT
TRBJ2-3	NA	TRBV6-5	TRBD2	CASSYSGAGGGDTQYF	TGTGCCAGCAGTTACTCGGGAGCGGGGGGGGGAGATACGCAGTATTTT
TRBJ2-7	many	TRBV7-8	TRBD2	CASSLGGMAGGWNYEQYF	TGTGCCAGCAGCTTAGGGGGGATGGCGGGGGGCTGGAATTACGAGCAGTACTTC
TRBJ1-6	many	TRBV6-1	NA	CASSEAAGVNSPLHF	TGTGCCAGCAGTGAAGCGGCGGGAGTGAATTCACCCCTCCACTTT
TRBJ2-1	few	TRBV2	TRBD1	CASRGTAVEQFF	TGTGCCAGCAGAGGGACAGCAGTTGAGCAGTTCTTC
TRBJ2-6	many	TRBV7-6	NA	CASSLARGPGANVLTF	TGTGCCAGCAGCTTAGCGCGAGGGCCTGGGGCCAACGTCCTGACTTTC